This entry lists 29 T cell receptor beta chains sequenced from one sample in a study of blood T cells in healthy people across ages. With a J-beta primer mix and a sample-barcoded 5' primer, a second PCR ran about 7 to 12 cycles. TCRdb fed the 5' RACE reads into MiXCR, producing one record per CDR3 protein. The sample consists of around 800,000 distinct CDR3 sequences, roughly 24% of them appearing once. These records were also assigned to another study, of T cells of mothers and their children.

Sample: blood. These receptors all stem from a boy younger than 18 in good health.

This clonotype was seen only a few times. The J gene is TRBJ1-4, the V gene TRBV5-1; D remains unclear. The CDR3 loop spans 16 amino acids. Deletions cut 3 bases from V and 4 bases from J, with 16 bases between. The germline V gene encodes CDR1 SGHRS and CDR2 YFSETQ. CDR3 nucleotide sequence: TGCGCCAGCAGCTCGGTCGGACCGCTCCGTAATGAAAAACTGTTTTTT. Its translation is CASSSVGPLRNEKLFF.

The chain employs TRBV29-1 and TRBJ1-1; unclear D gene. The CDR3 spans 10 residues. Trimming cost V 7 bases and J 3 bases, with 6 bases left between them. Germline V gene sequence: CDR1 SQVTM, CDR2 ANQGSEA. This CDR3 reads CSAGDTEAFF. DNA for the CDR3: TGCAGCGCCGGGGACACTGAAGCTTTCTTT.

The rearrangement uses TRBV5-5 and TRBJ1-5; D gene unclear. The CDR3 extends over 14 amino acids. The germline gives CDR1 SGHKS, CDR2 YYEKEE (reference sequence). With 0 bases removed from V and 3 bases from J, the gap between germline ends came to 7 bases. This chain's CDR3 is CASSLDGYNQPQHF. The CDR3 nucleotides read TGTGCCAGCAGCTTGGACGGATACAATCAGCCCCAGCATTTT. Variable domain in full (rest from reference TRBV5-5 and TRBJ1-5): DAGVTQSPTHLIKTRGQQVTLRCSPISGHKSVSWYQQVLGQGPQFIFQYYEKEERGRGNFPDRFSARQFPNYSSELNVNALLLGDSALYLCASSLDGYNQPQHFGDGTRLSIL.

This clonotype was seen a few times. The chain couples TRBV6-5 to TRBJ2-3; TRBD2 might be the D (6 bases). V was clipped by 0 bases and J by 1 base, with 14 bases between them. The CDR3 spans 17 residues. Germline values: CDR1 MNHEY, CDR2 SVGAGI. In DNA form, the CDR3 reads TGTGCCAGCAGTTACTCGGAGCGGGCCGGCCGCACAGATACGCAGTATTTT. Its translation: CASSYSERAGRTDTQYF.

This clonotype was found a few times. The gene calls are TRBV30 and TRBJ1-2, with 7 bases identical to TRBD1. The CDR3 contains 12 residues. Trimming cost V 2 bases and J 4 bases; bases outside gene matches: 1. CDR1 is GTSNPN and CDR2 is SVGIG in the germline V gene (reference sequence). For the CDR3, the DNA is TGTGCCTGGAGTCGGACAGGCTATGGCTACACCTTC. Its translation: CAWSRTGYGYTF.

Here the CDR3 reads CASSQVHRATYEQYF. CDR3 sequence (DNA): TGTGCCAGCAGCCAAGTACACAGGGCTACCTACGAGCAGTACTTC. The chain uses TRBV3-1 and TRBJ2-5; perhaps TRBD1 as D (6 bases). The DNA end is a closer match to TRBJ2-7, so the J assignment may be wrong. The CDR3 extends over 15 amino acids. Germline V gene lookup returns CDR1 LGHDT and CDR2 YNNKEL (reference sequence).

The table lists this clonotype with a few counts. This chain joins TRBV12-3 or TRBV12-4 and TRBJ1-2; 9 nucleotides match TRBD1. CDR3 length: 14 amino acids. V lost 5 bases to trimming and J lost 7 bases; unmatched junction nucleotides: 8. The CDR3 DNA reads TGTGCCAGCAGTAGCCGGGACAGGGCCAGTGGCTACACCTTC. Encoded protein: CASSSRDRASGYTF.

CDR3 sequence (DNA): TGTGCCAGCAGCCGGACTAGCGGGATTTCAGATACGCAGTATTTT. This codes for CASSRTSGISDTQYF. The rearrangement joins TRBV2 to TRBJ2-3, with 12 bases identical to TRBD2. The CDR3 consists of 15 residues. Germline values: CDR1 SNHLY, CDR2 FYNNEI. After removal of 6 bases from V and 4 bases from J, the junction contained 5 bases not matched to a gene.

This clonotype was counted a few times. The chain links TRBV28 to TRBJ1-2; tentatively, D is TRBD1 (5 bases). Trimming cost V 7 bases and J 2 bases, with 8 bases left between them. Looked up from germline, CDR1 is MDHEN and CDR2 is SYDVKM. The length of the CDR3 is 12 residues. The CDR3 region has the DNA TGTGCCAGCACGGCAGGGAACTATGGCTACACCTTC. This sequence encodes CASTAGNYGYTF.

The chain links TRBV27 to TRBJ2-1; D gene ambiguous. The V gene lost 4 bases and the J gene lost 1 base, with 14 bases spanning the gap. Germline CDR1 is MNHEY and CDR2 is SMNVEV (reference sequence). The CDR3 length is 16 residues. The CDR3, as DNA: TGTGCCAGCAGTTCCAGAGGCCGTTCTTCCTACAATGAGCAGTTCTTC. Protein: CASSSRGRSSYNEQFF.

Of note for this clonotype: The junction departs from germline at one end; a sequencing error may be responsible. V and J are TRBV7-3 and TRBJ2-1; 9 nucleotides match TRBD2. The germline V gene encodes CDR1 SGHTA and CDR2 FQGTGA. The CDR3 spans 15 residues. The CDR3 is CASGLLAGPNNEQFF. The DNA of the CDR3 is TGTGCCAGCGGCTTGCTAGCGGGGCCCAACAATGAGCAGTTCTTC. Variable domain in full (rest from reference TRBV7-3 and TRBJ2-1): GAGVSQTPSNKVTEKGKYVELRCDPISGHTALYWYRQSLGQGPEFLIYFQGTGAADDSGLPNDRFFAVRPEGSVSTLKIQRTERGDSAVYLCASGLLAGPNNEQFFGPGTRLTVL.

The chain links TRBV20-1 to TRBJ2-7; D might be TRBD1 (6 bases). Deletions cut 6 bases from V and 1 base from J, with 16 bases between. The CDR3 is made up of 14 amino acids. The germline V gene encodes CDR1 DFQATT and CDR2 SNEGSKA (reference sequence). The CDR3 spells CSAPIYRDSYEQYF. The CDR3 bases are TGCAGTGCACCCATATACAGGGATTCCTACGAGCAGTACTTC.

CDR3 in DNA: TGTGCCAGAAACTCCAGGGCAGGCACTGAAGCTTTCTTT. It encodes CARNSRAGTEAFF. V and J are TRBV2 and TRBJ1-1, with TRBD1 as a possible D gene (5 bases). Trimming took off 9 bases at V and 4 bases at J, with 15 bases between the two ends. The CDR3 consists of 13 residues. CDR1 SNHLY and CDR2 FYNNEI come from the germline V gene.

This clonotype was counted between two and nine times. The rearrangement joins TRBV24-1 to TRBJ1-1, with TRBD1 as a possible D gene (6 bases). V dropped 6 bases and J dropped 2 bases, with 9 bases sitting between them. This CDR3 is 13 amino acids long. Germline V gene lookup returns CDR1 KGHDR and CDR2 SFDVKD. The CDR3 spells CATSNRENTEAFF. For the CDR3, the DNA is TGTGCCACCAGTAACAGGGAAAACACTGAAGCTTTCTTT.

This clonotype occurred a few times. This sequence joins TRBV20-1 and TRBJ2-2; 8 positions agree with TRBD1. The CDR3 has 14 amino acids. The junction had 3 bases not matched to a gene; V was cut back by 3 bases and J by 3 bases. The germline CDR1 and CDR2 sequences are DFQATT and SNEGSKA (reference sequence). The CDR3 spells CSASRQGYTGELFF. CDR3 DNA: TGCAGTGCTAGTCGACAGGGGTACACCGGGGAGCTGTTTTTT.

In this sample, this clonotype turned up many times. The chain uses TRBV2 and TRBJ2-7; D is possibly TRBD1 (6 bases). CDR3 length: 12 amino acids. V lost 8 bases, J lost 4 bases, and 12 bases lay in between. Germline V lookup: CDR1 SNHLY, CDR2 FYNNEI. The chain's CDR3 is CASSDQGYEQYF. The CDR3 coding sequence is TGTGCCAGCTCAGACCAGGGGTACGAGCAGTACTTC.

The genes are TRBV5-1 and TRBJ1-1; D not certain. Germline assignment: CDR1 SGHRS and CDR2 YFSETQ. The V end lost 0 bases, the J end lost 7 bases, and 13 bases lay between the germline ends. CDR3 length equals 14 residues. The CDR3 coding sequence is TGCGCCAGCAGCTTGGATGGGCCGCCGAATGAAGCTTTCTTT. Encoded protein: CASSLDGPPNEAFF. Variable domain in full (rest from reference TRBV5-1 and TRBJ1-1): KAGVTQTPRYLIKTRGQQVTLSCSPISGHRSVSWYQQTPGQGLQFLFEYFSETQRNKGNFPGRFSGRQFSNSRSEMNVSTLELGDSALYLCASSLDGPPNEAFFGQGTRLTVV.

The rearrangement links TRBV5-1 to TRBJ2-1, with 7 bases identical to TRBD1. The J call may be wrong; the DNA end is better matched by TRBJ2-7. Germline V gene lookup returns CDR1 SGHRS and CDR2 YFSETQ. The CDR3 has 15 amino acids. CDR3 sequence: CASSPSGTEAYEQYF. CDR3 nucleotide sequence: TGCGCCAGCAGCCCTTCCGGGACAGAAGCCTACGAGCAGTACTTC.

This chain uses TRBV11-2 with TRBJ2-3; D is perhaps TRBD1 (5 bases). CDR3 length: 18 amino acids. Germline assignment: CDR1 SGHAT and CDR2 FQNNGV. Between the trimmed V and J ends, which lost 2 bases and 1 base, there was a span of 19 bases. The CDR3 nucleotides are TGTGCCAGCAGCTTATTCGGCGCAGGGCGAGATGGCACAGATACGCAGTATTTT. This codes for CASSLFGAGRDGTDTQYF.

This clonotype was observed a handful of times. The J gene is TRBJ2-5, the V gene TRBV2; D is uncertain. CDR1 SNHLY and CDR2 FYNNEI come from the germline V gene. The CDR3 contains 13 residues. V lost 3 bases and J 5 bases, leaving 10 bases between the germline ends. In DNA, the CDR3 is TGTGCCAGCAGTGACTATGGAAAGGAGACCCAGTACTTC. Translated: CASSDYGKETQYF. The full variable domain, with the rest looked up from reference TRBV2 and TRBJ2-5, is EPEVTQTPSHQVTQMGQEVILRCVPISNHLYFYWYRQILGQKVEFLVSFYNNEISEKSEIFDDQFSVERPDGSNFTLKIRSTKLEDSAMYFCASSDYGKETQYFGPGTRLLVL.

This clonotype was seen at least ten times. The rearrangement uses TRBV4-2 and TRBJ2-5; D tentatively fits TRBD1 or TRBD2 (5 bases each). The J call is uncertain, as TRBJ2-1 better fits the DNA end. The CDR3 contains 12 residues. Germline V gene lookup returns CDR1 LGHNA and CDR2 YNFKEQ. Written as DNA, the CDR3 is TGTGCCAGCAGTCTTACTAGGGGTGAGCAGTTCTTC. Protein sequence: CASSLTRGEQFF.

The sample holds a few counts of this clonotype. This chain uses TRBV29-1 with TRBJ2-7, with 9 positions matching TRBD1. J gave up 3 bases and V 0 bases, and 6 bases lay outside the gene matches. Germline CDR1 is SQVTM and CDR2 is ANQGSEA. This CDR3 region has 15 residues. For the CDR3, the DNA is TGCAGCGTTGAAGAGTCCGGGACAGGGAACTACGAGCAGTACTTC. Its protein is CSVEESGTGNYEQYF.

The chain joins TRBV6-5 to TRBJ1-4, with D hard to call. V dropped 2 bases and J dropped 4 bases, with 8 bases sitting between them. Germline V gene lookup returns CDR1 MNHEY and CDR2 SVGAGI. The CDR3 is 14 residues long. Here the CDR3 reads CASSYRQSNEKLFF. DNA for the CDR3: TGTGCCAGCAGTTACCGGCAGAGTAATGAAAAACTGTTTTTT.

A few counts support this clonotype. The chain is built from TRBV6-5 and TRBJ1-1; 11 bases map to TRBD1. V shed 7 bases and J 0 bases; nucleotides not matched to a gene: 4. CDR3 length equals 15 residues. Germline CDR1 is MNHEY and CDR2 is SVGAGI. CDR3 sequence reads: CASTGTGGMNTEAFF. CDR3 coding DNA: TGTGCCAGCACCGGGACAGGGGGTATGAACACTGAAGCTTTCTTT.

This clonotype was found many times. The chain couples TRBV13 to TRBJ2-7; 8 nucleotides match TRBD2. TRBJ2-5 explains the end of the DNA better; the J call may be wrong. Germline V gene sequence: CDR1 PRHDT, CDR2 FYEKMQ (reference sequence). This CDR3 region has 15 residues. The CDR3 coding sequence is TGTGCCAGCAGCCCCGATAGCGGGGCGAGGGAGACCCAGTACTTC. It yields the protein CASSPDSGARETQYF.

The table lists this clonotype with a few counts. This sequence joins TRBV6-5 and TRBJ2-5; D ambiguous. Matching the DNA end better, TRBJ2-1 makes the J call doubtful. There are 14 residues in the CDR3. CDR1 and CDR2 (germline): MNHEY, SVGAGI. The CDR3 DNA is TGTGCCAGCAGTCCTCGGCCTGTCGTCAATGAGCAGTTCTTC. The encoded protein is CASSPRPVVNEQFF.

This chain links TRBV4-3 with TRBJ2-1; D ambiguous. V lost 4 bases to trimming and J lost 4 bases, with 14 bases between them. Germline V gives CDR1 LGHNA, CDR2 YSLEER. The CDR3 spans 15 residues. CDR3 region: CASSPGLSDYNEQFF. The CDR3 DNA reads as TGCGCCAGCAGCCCAGGCCTATCCGATTACAATGAGCAGTTCTTC.

The chain uses TRBV7-9 and TRBJ1-2, with no clear D. Trimming removed 4 bases at V and 6 bases at J, with 12 bases between. Germline V gene data show CDR1 as SEHNR and CDR2 as FQNEAQ (reference sequence). CDR3 length: 13 residues. The CDR3 is CASSSIIGDGYTF. The CDR3 DNA reads TGTGCCAGCAGCTCCATCATTGGGGATGGCTACACCTTC.

This clonotype came up a few times. The chain has TRBV7-9 and TRBJ1-3; D is undetermined. Germline V lookup: CDR1 SEHNR, CDR2 FQNEAQ (reference sequence). The V end lost 7 bases, the J end lost 5 bases, and 12 bases lay between the germline ends. This CDR3 has 13 residues. The CDR3, as DNA: TGTGCCAGCACCATGCCGGGCCGAAACACCATATATTTT. Protein sequence: CASTMPGRNTIYF.